This T cell receptor (beta chain) comes out of a study of T-cell reconstitution after alpha-beta-depleted transplantation in children. This clonotype has a count of ten or more. The TCRbeta library was prepared with unique molecular identifiers. TCRdb re-derived calls from the PCR reads in MiXCR, one entry per CDR3 protein. The table lists hundreds of thousands of distinct CDR3 sequences, approximately 12% of them singletons. CDR3 length equals 15 residues. V trimming: 5 bases; J trimming: 2 bases; junction bases outside the gene matches: 5. The receptor was isolated from a male patient younger than 18 who had a stem cell transplant for acute myeloid leukemia, so the T cells may come from the graft donor. The chain links TRBV12-3 or TRBV12-4 to TRBJ2-5; 10 nucleotides agree with TRBD1. The specimen comprised PBMCs, mostly from graft donor cells, sampled 360 days after TCRalphabeta/CD19-depleted stem cell transplant. The CDR3 DNA sequence: TGTGCCAGCAGTCCCCGGGACAGGGGTCAAGAGACCCAGTACTTC. Translated: CASSPRDRGQETQYF.